The T cell receptor beta chain described here comes from a study of shared clonotypes between healthy human individuals. Only in-frame clones appear in the TCRdb table, and some are missing; sequencing was by immunoSEQ multiplex PCR. The sample includes 2.3 million or so clones, 93% seen only once; the top ten take about 0.39%. The germline gives CDR1 MNHEY, CDR2 SVGAGI. Trimming took 0 bases from V and 1 from J, leaving 9 bases between them. The CDR3 consists of 15 residues. This TCR came from a man between 18 and 29 years old in good health. Some clones in this sample may be carry-over from other donors' samples. This chain connects TRBV6-5 to TRBJ1-1, with TRBD1 as a possible D gene (5 bases). The source material was naive CD4+ T cells from PBMCs. Sample subset: CD45RA+ positively selected. For the CDR3, the DNA is TGTGCCAGCAGTTACTCCGGGGGATCGAACACTGAAGCTTTCTTT. This translates into CASSYSGGSNTEAFF.